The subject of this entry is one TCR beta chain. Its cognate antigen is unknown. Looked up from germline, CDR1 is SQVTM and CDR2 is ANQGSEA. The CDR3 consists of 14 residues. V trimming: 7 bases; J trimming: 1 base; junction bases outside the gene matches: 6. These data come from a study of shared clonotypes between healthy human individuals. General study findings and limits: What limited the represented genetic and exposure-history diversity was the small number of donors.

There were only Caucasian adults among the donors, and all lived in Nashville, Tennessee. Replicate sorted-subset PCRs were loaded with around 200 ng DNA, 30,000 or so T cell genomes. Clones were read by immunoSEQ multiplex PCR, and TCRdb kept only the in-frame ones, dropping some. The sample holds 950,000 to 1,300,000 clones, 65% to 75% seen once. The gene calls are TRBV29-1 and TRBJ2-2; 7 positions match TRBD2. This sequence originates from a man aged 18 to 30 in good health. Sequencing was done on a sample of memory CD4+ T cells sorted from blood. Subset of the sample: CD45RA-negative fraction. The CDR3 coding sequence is TGCAGCGCCGCCCCGGGAGGGAACACCGGGGAGCTGTTTTTT. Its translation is CSAAPGGNTGELFF.